The rows below give T cell receptor beta chains drawn from one sample of a study of T cells in Graves' hyperthyroidism and ophthalmopathy. Each CDR3 protein gets one entry after TCRdb re-called the multiplex PCR reads with MiXCR. Seen here are over 300,000 distinct CDR3 sequences, 11% to 15% observed once, and the top ten hold approximately 11%. Sequencing was performed on blood. The receptors were gathered from a woman aged 55-70 years with Graves' hyperthyroidism. CDR3s include the opening cysteine and the closing phenylalanine or tryptophan. D genes are given only for firm matches. Some rows have no size entry. The others give once, few or many, or a class for an expanded clone.

J	size	D	V	CDR3	DNA
TRBJ1-2	-	TRBD1	TRBV19	CASRLTGGSYGYTF	TGTGCCAGTAGGCTGACAGGGGGGTCCTATGGCTACACCTTC
TRBJ2-7	many	TRBD1	TRBV7-9	CASSPGRGGSTLQYF	TGTGCCAGCAGCCCCGGCCGAGGGGGCTCTACGTTGCAGTACTTC
TRBJ2-2	few	-	TRBV9	CASSPFRGTNTGELFF	TGTGCCAGCAGCCCCTTCCGCGGGACGAACACCGGGGAGCTGTTTTTT
TRBJ2-7	many	TRBD2	TRBV7-6	CASSLGREGLFYEQYF	TGTGCCAGCAGCTTGGGGCGGGAGGGCCTTTTCTACGAGCAGTACTTC
TRBJ2-3	many	-	TRBV12-3/TRBV12-4	CASSLRQGWTDTQYF	TGTGCCAGCAGTTTGAGGCAGGGGTGGACAGATACGCAGTATTTT
TRBJ1-2	many	-	TRBV28	CASSQPSEGGGGYTF	TGTGCCAGCAGTCAACCGTCGGAGGGCGGGGGGGGCTACACCTTC
TRBJ2-1	many	TRBD2	TRBV9	CASSQPLAGGSYNEQFF	TGTGCCAGCAGCCAGCCTCTAGCGGGAGGTTCCTACAATGAGCAGTTCTTC
TRBJ2-7	-	-	TRBV4-1	CASSQGVARTYEQYF	TGCGCCAGCAGCCAAGGAGTAGCCAGGACCTACGAGCAGTACTTC
TRBJ2-3	many	TRBD2	TRBV28	CASSLRGVRGLADTQYF	TGTGCCAGCAGTTTACGGGGGGTAAGGGGTTTGGCAGATACGCAGTATTTT
TRBJ2-1	-	-	TRBV7-2	CASSLVQDSYNEQFF	TGTGCCAGCAGCTTAGTACAGGACTCCTACAATGAGCAGTTCTTC
TRBJ2-1	many	TRBD2	TRBV5-1	CASSYGLAGGNEQFF	TGCGCCAGCAGCTACGGACTAGCGGGTGGCAATGAGCAGTTCTTC
TRBJ2-1	-	TRBD2	TRBV11-2	CASRLAGVNREQFF	TGTGCCAGCAGACTAGCGGGAGTCAACAGAGAGCAGTTCTTC
TRBJ1-6	-	-	TRBV15	CATSNGLNNSPLHF	TGTGCCACCAGCAACGGGCTGAATAATTCACCCCTCCACTTT
TRBJ1-2	many	-	TRBV29-1	CSVVQGSNYGYTF	TGCAGCGTTGTACAGGGATCTAACTATGGCTACACCTTC
TRBJ2-7	-	TRBD2	TRBV3-1	CASSPTERDPYEQYF	TGTGCCAGCAGCCCGACGGAGCGGGATCCCTACGAGCAGTACTTC
TRBJ1-4	-	TRBD1	TRBV6-1	CASSDTGGGSEKLFF	TGTGCCAGCAGTGACACAGGGGGGGGATCTGAAAAACTGTTTTTT
TRBJ1-3	many	-	TRBV15	CATSSSGVFGNTIYF	TGTGCCACCAGCTCAAGTGGGGTTTTTGGGAACACCATATATTTT